The sequence of this TCR beta chain was determined in a study of blood T cell repertoires in COVID-19. Per germline, CDR1 SGDLS and CDR2 YYNGEE. This CDR3 comprises 13 residues. J lost 5 bases, V lost 3 bases, and 4 bases had no gene match. TCRdb's copy holds only in-frame clones and misses some; the assay was immunoSEQ multiplex PCR. The sample gives 250,000 to 350,000 clones, about four fifths of which show up once; 1.4% to 1.5% is in the top ten. This clone was seen just once. The sequencing sample was made of peripheral blood. V is TRBV9 and J is TRBJ2-7; 8 bases map to TRBD2. The receptor's source is a human donor with COVID-19, enrolled during active disease. The donor label of this sample is uncertain. In DNA form, the CDR3 reads TGTGCCAGCAGCGCCGGGACTAGTGACGAGCAGTACTTC. It is translated as CASSAGTSDEQYF.